This TCR beta chain was recorded in a study of T-cell reconstitution after alpha-beta-depleted transplantation in children. CDR1 and CDR2 from the germline V gene are SGHDN and FVKESK. This CDR3 has 12 residues. Trimming cost V 4 bases and J 9 bases, with 11 bases left between them. This clonotype was seen a handful of times. Its antigen remains unknown. General study findings and limits: At the one-year point after transplant, T-cell counts and TCRbeta diversity were found to come mostly from T cells that had been newly produced. Several hundred expanded graft clones reportedly were the source of alpha-beta T cells about two months after transplant. Diversity of TCRbeta at day 60 was high in some patients, arising from surviving recipient T cells and thymic progenitors.

The TCRbeta library incorporated unique molecular identifiers. In TCRdb, the PCR reads were re-called with MiXCR into one record per CDR3 protein. The sample has about 250,000 distinct CDR3 sequences; under 30% are singletons. V is TRBV14 and J is TRBJ2-3; D might be TRBD2 (6 bases). This receptor was taken from a female patient aged 2 to 10 who had a stem cell transplant for congenital amegakaryocytic thrombocytopenia, so the T cells may come from the graft donor. Specimen: PBMCs, mostly from graft donor cells, collected 360 days after TCRalphabeta/CD19-depleted stem cell transplant. The CDR3 sequence: CASSRRSGTQYF. The CDR3, as DNA: TGTGCCAGCAGCCGTAGGAGCGGGACGCAGTATTTT. Drawing the rest from reference TRBV14 and TRBJ2-3, the complete variable domain is EAGVTQFPSHSVIEKGQTVTLRCDPISGHDNLYWYRRVMGKEIKFLLHFVKESKQDESGMPNNRFLAERTGGTYSTLKVQPAELEDSGVYFCASSRRSGTQYFGPGTRLTVL.